The 7 T cell receptor beta chains reported below all come from one sample, sequenced in a study of T cells after yellow fever vaccination. From the 5' RACE reads, TCRdb called clonotypes with MiXCR, one entry per CDR3 protein. The repertoire includes around 550,000 distinct CDR3 sequences, 19% of them detected once, and 14% sits in the top ten. The sequencing here drew on PBMCs, taken 15 days after the yellow fever booster vaccination. These receptors were obtained from a man between 25 and 39 years old who received the YFV17D yellow fever vaccine.

This clonotype was counted only a few times. This chain links TRBV2 with TRBJ2-7; TRBD1 agrees at 8 bases. Germline loops: CDR1 SNHLY, CDR2 FYNNEI. The junction had 9 bases not matched to a gene; V was cut back by 6 bases and J by 5 bases. This CDR3 contains 14 residues. CDR3: CASRPDRGLDEQYF. The CDR3 bases are TGTGCCAGCAGACCAGACAGGGGCCTGGACGAGCAGTACTTC.

This sequence joins TRBV5-1 and TRBJ2-7, with TRBD1 as a possible D gene (6 bases). Trimming left V 0 bases short and J 3 bases short, with 13 bases between. This CDR3 has 15 amino acids. Looked up from germline, CDR1 is SGHRS and CDR2 is YFSETQ. The CDR3 loop reads CASSLGWTEDYEQYF. In nucleotides, the CDR3 is TGCGCCAGCAGCTTGGGCTGGACAGAGGACTACGAGCAGTACTTC.

The chain joins TRBV5-4 to TRBJ2-1; 10 positions match TRBD2. V lost 4 bases, J lost 8 bases, and 9 bases stayed unmatched. The CDR3 is 15 residues long. Germline values: CDR1 SGHNT, CDR2 YYREEE (reference sequence). The CDR3 spells CASSPGLAAFDEQFF. CDR3 nucleotide sequence: TGTGCCAGCAGCCCAGGACTAGCGGCTTTCGATGAGCAGTTCTTC.

V usage is TRBV4-2 and J usage is TRBJ2-3; unclear D gene. The CDR3 length is 13 residues. V lost 0 bases, J lost 3 bases, and 4 bases lay in between. Germline lookup yields CDR1 LGHNA and CDR2 YNFKEQ. The CDR3, as DNA: TGTGCCAGCAGCCAAGAGGAAACAGATACGCAGTATTTT. Translating gives CASSQEETDTQYF.

This clonotype was found a few times. This chain links TRBV6-5 with TRBJ2-3; 12 positions match TRBD2. The V gene's germline CDR1 is MNHEY and CDR2 SVGAGI. Germline trimming cut 0 bases from V and 6 bases from J; bases unmatched to any gene: 4. CDR3 size: 16 residues. Here the CDR3 reads CASSYSFTSGRDTQYF. DNA for the CDR3: TGTGCCAGCAGTTACTCGTTCACTAGCGGGAGGGATACGCAGTATTTT.

This clonotype was observed a few times. The chain combines TRBV10-3 with TRBJ2-1; D is unclear. V gave up 11 bases and J gave up 6 bases, with 11 bases separating them. Germline CDR1 reads ENHRY; CDR2 reads SYGVKD. The CDR3 is 11 amino acids. CDR3 residues: CAAGSGNEQFF. DNA for the CDR3: TGTGCCGCCGGGTCGGGCAATGAGCAGTTCTTC.

This clonotype was detected only a few times. This chain links TRBV18 with TRBJ2-5, with TRBD1 matching 8 bases. The CDR3 is 18 residues long. Germline CDR1 KGHSH, CDR2 LQKENI. V gave up 3 bases and J gave up 1 base; unmatched junction bases: 13. The CDR3 nucleotides read TGTGCCAGCTCACCCGCCCGTACCGACAGGGGTTTCCAAGAGACCCAGTACTTC. Encoded protein: CASSPARTDRGFQETQYF.